The next 24 T cell receptor beta chains were all read from a single sample in a study of cytotoxic CD8 clonotypes in ibrutinib-treated CLL. Clones were read by immunoSEQ multiplex PCR, and TCRdb kept only the in-frame ones, dropping some. The table shows about 130,000 clones, with about 80% occurring only once. Specimen: PBMCs, collected after 12 months of ibrutinib treatment. These receptors all come from a human donor with chronic lymphocytic leukemia.

This clone was observed a handful of times. V and J are TRBV5-6 and TRBJ1-5; D unclear. The CDR3 consists of 13 residues. CDR1 and CDR2 from the germline V gene are SGHDT and YYEEEE. V dropped 2 bases and J dropped 4 bases, with 7 bases sitting between them. The CDR3 is CASSFDRNQPQHF. CDR3 nucleotides: TGTGCCAGCAGCTTCGACCGTAATCAGCCCCAGCATTTT.

The chain links TRBV5-1 to TRBJ2-1; the D gene is possibly TRBD2 (5 bases). The CDR3 runs 13 residues. Trimming left V 3 bases short and J 7 bases short, with 11 bases between. Germline V gives CDR1 SGHRS, CDR2 YFSETQ. DNA of the CDR3: TGCGCCAGCAGCTCGGTCCCGGGGAATGAGCAGTTCTTC. Translating it yields CASSSVPGNEQFF.

The V gene is TRBV4-3, the J gene TRBJ2-7, with TRBD2 as a possible D gene (6 bases). The germline V gene encodes CDR1 LGHNA and CDR2 YSLEER. V lost 6 bases to trimming and J lost 3 bases, with 21 bases between them. The CDR3 loop spans 16 amino acids. The CDR3 sequence is CASSQTWASENYEQYF. The CDR3 DNA sequence: TGCGCCAGCAGTCAAACCTGGGCTAGCGAGAACTACGAGCAGTACTTC.

The chain carries TRBV7-2 and TRBJ2-5; D is unclear. The CDR3 is made up of 14 amino acids. V was clipped by 1 base and J by 5 bases, with 11 bases between them. The germline gives CDR1 SGHTA, CDR2 FQGNSA. The CDR3 DNA follows: TGTGCCAGCAGCTTAGACGCGCTTAGGGAGACCCAGTACTTC. This translates into CASSLDALRETQYF.

Regarding this clone: A read error may explain this, as a much larger clone is one base away. Other DNA sequences from this sample encode an identical CDR3 as well. The chain joins TRBV5-6 to TRBJ2-7, with D hard to call. Germline CDR1 SGHDT, CDR2 YYEEEE. Trimming took 4 bases from V and 4 from J, leaving 15 bases between them. There are 14 residues in the CDR3. The CDR3 coding sequence is TGTGCCAGCAGCCAAGAATATGGACCTTACGAGCAGTACTTC. It translates to CASSQEYGPYEQYF.

The J gene is TRBJ2-3, the V gene TRBV5-1; 7 positions agree with TRBD1. The CDR3 loop spans 14 amino acids. Germline CDR1 reads SGHRS; CDR2 reads YFSETQ. Losses at the gene ends were 3 bases for V and 4 bases for J; bases not matched to a gene: 5. CDR3 residues: CASSSTGFPDTQYF. The CDR3 coding sequence is TGCGCCAGCAGCTCGACAGGGTTCCCAGATACGCAGTATTTT. Filled out from reference TRBV5-1 and TRBJ2-3, the complete variable domain reads KAGVTQTPRYLIKTRGQQVTLSCSPISGHRSVSWYQQTPGQGLQFLFEYFSETQRNKGNFPGRFSGRQFSNSRSEMNVSTLELGDSALYLCASSSTGFPDTQYFGPGTRLTVL.

V and J are TRBV28 and TRBJ2-5; D unclear. This CDR3 contains 11 residues. Trimming left V 3 bases short and J 5 bases short, with 4 bases between. The germline gives CDR1 MDHEN, CDR2 SYDVKM. The CDR3 protein is CASSLGETQYF. The CDR3 DNA reads TGTGCCAGCAGTTTGGGGGAGACCCAGTACTTC. The whole variable domain, filled in from reference TRBV28 and TRBJ2-5, reads DVKVTQSSRYLVKRTGEKVFLECVQDMDHENMFWYRQDPGLGLRLIYFSYDVKMKEKGDIPEGYSVSREKKERFSLILESASTNQTSMYLCASSLGETQYFGPGTRLLVL.

The chain recombines TRBV11-2 with TRBJ2-3, with TRBD1 identical over 11 bases. This CDR3 contains 14 residues. The germline gives CDR1 SGHAT, CDR2 FQNNGV. J gave up 5 bases and V 8 bases, and 6 bases lay outside the gene matches. For the CDR3, the DNA is TGTGCCAGCGGGACAGGGGGTTCCGGAGATACGCAGTATTTT. Residues: CASGTGGSGDTQYF.

The chain employs TRBV28 and TRBJ2-5; 16 bases align to TRBD2. This CDR3 contains 16 residues. The V and J ends lost 2 bases and 4 bases, in that order; junction bases with no gene match: 1. Germline loops: CDR1 MDHEN, CDR2 SYDVKM. CDR3 residues: CASSLGTSGRGETQYF. The CDR3 DNA follows: TGTGCCAGCAGTTTAGGGACTAGCGGGAGGGGAGAGACCCAGTACTTC.

The chain combines TRBV7-2 with TRBJ2-1; no clear D gene. V gave up 1 base and J gave up 4 bases, with 5 bases separating them. The CDR3 contains 13 residues. The germline gives CDR1 SGHTA, CDR2 FQGNSA. CDR3 in amino acids: CASSLDDYNEQFF. Written as DNA, the CDR3 is TGTGCCAGCAGCTTAGACGATTACAATGAGCAGTTCTTC.

This chain connects TRBV21-1 to TRBJ2-7. TRBV21-1 is annotated as a pseudogene. This CDR3 has 16 residues. The CDR3 coding sequence is TGTGCCAGCAGCAATGGGAAAGGCCGAACCTCCTACGAGCAGTACTTC. Its translation: CASSNGKGRTSYEQYF.

The chain combines TRBV7-9 with TRBJ2-7, with D perhaps TRBD2 (5 bases). Germline CDR1 SEHNR, CDR2 FQNEAQ (reference sequence). The CDR3 runs to 14 residues. Trimming removed 1 base from V and 2 bases from J, with 9 bases in between. The CDR3 DNA reads TGTGCCAGCAGCTTAGTAGGGAGTGCCTACGAGCAGTACTTC. Translation: CASSLVGSAYEQYF.

J is TRBJ2-3 and V is TRBV19; no reliable D call. Germline V gene lookup returns CDR1 LNHDA and CDR2 SQIVND (reference sequence). The V end was cut by 1 base, the J end by 5 bases, with 7 bases between. The CDR3 runs 13 residues. The CDR3 spells CASSIAPVDTQYF. CDR3 nucleotides: TGTGCCAGTAGTATAGCCCCCGTAGATACGCAGTATTTT.

The V call is TRBV6-1, the J call TRBJ2-1; 8 bases fit TRBD2. V dropped 6 bases and J dropped 12; count of bases not matched to a gene: 7. The CDR3 is 12 amino acids. CDR1 is MNHNS and CDR2 is SASEGT in the germline V gene. The CDR3 region is CASSFSGTRQFF. The CDR3 nucleotides are TGTGCCAGCAGCTTTAGCGGGACGAGGCAGTTCTTC.

This chain links TRBV7-2 with TRBJ1-5; D call uncertain. Germline CDR1 SGHTA, CDR2 FQGNSA. The CDR3 totals 13 residues. Deletions cut 6 bases from V and 3 bases from J, with 9 bases between. The CDR3 is CASRDGLNQPQHF. In DNA form, the CDR3 reads TGTGCCAGCAGGGACGGCCTCAATCAGCCCCAGCATTTT.

This clone was observed once. The chain employs TRBV25-1 and TRBJ2-1, with 10 bases identical to TRBD2. Germline CDR1 MGHDK, CDR2 SYGVNS. The CDR3 runs 14 residues. The J segment lost 6 bases and the V segment lost 4 bases, leaving 3 bases of the junction unmatched. For the CDR3, the DNA is TGTGCCAGCAGTGTTCTAGCGGGAGTCAATGAGCAGTTCTTC. Its protein product is CASSVLAGVNEQFF.

This chain uses TRBV11-3 with TRBJ2-5; no firm D call. V was shortened by 5 bases and J by 1 base, with 5 bases between the two germline ends. The CDR3 runs to 12 residues. Germline CDR1 and CDR2: SGHNT and YENEEA. CDR3 nucleotides: TGTGCCAGCAGCGACGCCCAAGAGACCCAGTACTTC. This sequence encodes CASSDAQETQYF.

In DNA, the CDR3 is TGTGCCATCAGTGACAATACCTACGAGCAGTACTTC. It yields the protein CAISDNTYEQYF. This chain connects TRBV10-3 to TRBJ2-7; D not resolved. The V end was cut by 3 bases, the J end by 2 bases, with 5 bases between. The germline V gene has CDR1 ENHRY and CDR2 SYGVKD. The CDR3 sequence is 12 residues long.

This clone was counted only a few times. This chain joins TRBV9 and TRBJ2-4; TRBD2 might be the D (6 bases). Trimming pared 2 bases from V and 5 bases from J, leaving 17 bases between. Per germline, CDR1 SGDLS and CDR2 YYNGEE. This CDR3 region has 16 residues. The CDR3: CASSVRPEGAENIQYF. In DNA, the CDR3 is TGTGCCAGCAGCGTTAGGCCGGAGGGAGCTGAAAACATTCAGTACTTC.

V gene TRBV7-2 combines with J gene TRBJ2-3; D is unresolved. The V and J ends lost 5 bases and 4 bases respectively, with 19 bases between them. Germline CDR1 is SGHTA and CDR2 is FQGNSA. The length of the CDR3 is 16 residues. The CDR3 coding sequence is TGTGCCAGCAGCCTCCGACCCCCACGGAATTCAGATACGCAGTATTTT. Its translation: CASSLRPPRNSDTQYF.

The CDR3 DNA follows: TGTGCCAGCAGTTTTGCAGGGAGTCCTGAAGCTTTCTTT. Its protein is CASSFAGSPEAFF. The chain employs TRBV27 and TRBJ1-1; a possible D gene is TRBD1 (5 bases). Germline V gene sequence: CDR1 MNHEY, CDR2 SMNVEV (reference sequence). Trimming removed 3 bases from V and 6 bases from J, with 11 bases in between. This CDR3 is 13 amino acids long.

V and J are TRBV27 and TRBJ1-5; no definite D call. The germline gives CDR1 MNHEY, CDR2 SMNVEV (reference sequence). V lost 5 bases to trimming and J lost 5 bases, with 7 bases between them. The CDR3 totals 12 residues. The CDR3: CASSTRDQPQHF. The DNA for the CDR3 is TGTGCCAGCAGTACGAGAGATCAGCCCCAGCATTTT.

The chain employs TRBV10-3 and TRBJ2-1; D is unresolved. V dropped 0 bases and J dropped 6 bases, with 12 bases sitting between them. CDR3 length: 15 amino acids. The V gene's germline CDR1 is ENHRY and CDR2 SYGVKD. The CDR3 nucleotides read TGTGCCATCAGTGAGTCAGGTGGGTGGCTCAATGAGCAGTTCTTC. It translates to CAISESGGWLNEQFF.

The chain employs TRBV9 and TRBJ2-3; TRBD1 might be the D (5 bases). CDR1 and CDR2 (germline): SGDLS, YYNGEE. The length of the CDR3 is 13 residues. Trimming removed 4 bases at V and 8 bases at J, with 14 bases between. The CDR3 region is CASSSQTVGTQYF. CDR3 coding DNA: TGTGCCAGCAGCTCCCAGACAGTTGGTACGCAGTATTTT.